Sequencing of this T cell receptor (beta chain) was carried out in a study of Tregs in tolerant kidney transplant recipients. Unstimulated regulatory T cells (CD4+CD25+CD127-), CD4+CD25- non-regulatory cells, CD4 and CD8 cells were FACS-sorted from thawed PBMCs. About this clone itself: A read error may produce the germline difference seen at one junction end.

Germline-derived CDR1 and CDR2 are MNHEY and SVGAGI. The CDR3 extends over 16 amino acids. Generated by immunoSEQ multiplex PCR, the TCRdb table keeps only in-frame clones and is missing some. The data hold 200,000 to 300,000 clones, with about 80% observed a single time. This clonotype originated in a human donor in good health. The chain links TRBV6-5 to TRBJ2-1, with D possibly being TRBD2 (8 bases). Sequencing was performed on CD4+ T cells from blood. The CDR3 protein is CASSHSGGGRSNEQFF. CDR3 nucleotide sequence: TGTGCCAGCAGTCACTCGGGAGGGGGCCGCAGTAATGAGCAGTTCTTC.